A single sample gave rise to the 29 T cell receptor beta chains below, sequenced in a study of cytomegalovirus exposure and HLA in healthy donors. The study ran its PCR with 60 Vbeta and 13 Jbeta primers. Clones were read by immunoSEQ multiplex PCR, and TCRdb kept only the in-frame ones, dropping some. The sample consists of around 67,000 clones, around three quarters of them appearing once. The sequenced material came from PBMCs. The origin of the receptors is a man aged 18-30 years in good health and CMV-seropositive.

The CDR3 spells CASRSGGEGQPQHF. The CDR3 DNA reads TGTGCCAGCAGATCCGGGGGTGAGGGTCAGCCCCAGCATTTT. This chain connects TRBV28 to TRBJ1-5; possible D gene TRBD1, 5 bases. This CDR3 spans 14 amino acids. CDR1 and CDR2 (germline): MDHEN, SYDVKM. V shed 6 bases and J shed 6 bases, with 15 bases lying between them.

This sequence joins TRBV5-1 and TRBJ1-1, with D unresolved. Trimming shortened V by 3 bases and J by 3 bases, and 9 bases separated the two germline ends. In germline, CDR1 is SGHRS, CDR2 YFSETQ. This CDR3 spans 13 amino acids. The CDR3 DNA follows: TGCGCCAGCAGCTATTCCGCAGACACTGAAGCTTTCTTT. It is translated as CASSYSADTEAFF.

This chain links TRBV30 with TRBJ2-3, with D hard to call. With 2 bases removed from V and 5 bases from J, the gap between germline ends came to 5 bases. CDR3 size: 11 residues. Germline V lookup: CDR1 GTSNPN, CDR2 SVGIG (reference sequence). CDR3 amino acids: CAWSRRDTQYF. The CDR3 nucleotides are TGTGCCTGGAGTAGGAGAGATACGCAGTATTTT.

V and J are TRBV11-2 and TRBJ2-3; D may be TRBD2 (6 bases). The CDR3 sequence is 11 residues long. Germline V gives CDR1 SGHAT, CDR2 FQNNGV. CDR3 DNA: TGTGCTTCGGGGGATGCAGATACGCAGTATTTT. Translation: CASGDADTQYF.

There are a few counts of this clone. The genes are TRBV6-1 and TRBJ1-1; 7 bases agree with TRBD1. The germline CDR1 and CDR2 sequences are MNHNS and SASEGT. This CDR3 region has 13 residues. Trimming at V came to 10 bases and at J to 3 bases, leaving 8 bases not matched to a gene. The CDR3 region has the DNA TGTGCCACCAGACAGGGTAGGGACACTGAAGCTTTCTTT. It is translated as CATRQGRDTEAFF.

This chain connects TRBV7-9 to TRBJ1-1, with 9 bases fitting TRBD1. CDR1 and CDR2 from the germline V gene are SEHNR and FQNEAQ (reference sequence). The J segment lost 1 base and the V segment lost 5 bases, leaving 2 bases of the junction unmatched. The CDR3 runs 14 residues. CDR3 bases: TGTGCCAGCAGCAGACAGGGGGGGAACACTGAAGCTTTCTTT. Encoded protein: CASSRQGGNTEAFF.

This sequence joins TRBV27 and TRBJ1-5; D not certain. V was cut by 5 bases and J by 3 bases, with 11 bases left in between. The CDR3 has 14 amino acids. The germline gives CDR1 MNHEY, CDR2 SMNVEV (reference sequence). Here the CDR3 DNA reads TGTGCCAGCAGTCCATTCGACAACAATCAGCCCCAGCATTTT. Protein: CASSPFDNNQPQHF.

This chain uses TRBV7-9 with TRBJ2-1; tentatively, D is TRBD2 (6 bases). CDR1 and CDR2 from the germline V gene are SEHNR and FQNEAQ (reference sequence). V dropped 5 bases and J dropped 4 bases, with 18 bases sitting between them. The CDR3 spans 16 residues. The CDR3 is CASSGLGLAPYNEQFF. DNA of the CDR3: TGTGCCAGCAGCGGGCTGGGTCTAGCGCCATACAATGAGCAGTTCTTC.

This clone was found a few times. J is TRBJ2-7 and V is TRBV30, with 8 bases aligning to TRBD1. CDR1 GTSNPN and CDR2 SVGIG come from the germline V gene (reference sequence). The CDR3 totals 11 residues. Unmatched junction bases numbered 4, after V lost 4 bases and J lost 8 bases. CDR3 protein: CAWTGGAQQYF. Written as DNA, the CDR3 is TGTGCCTGGACAGGGGGCGCGCAGCAGTACTTC.

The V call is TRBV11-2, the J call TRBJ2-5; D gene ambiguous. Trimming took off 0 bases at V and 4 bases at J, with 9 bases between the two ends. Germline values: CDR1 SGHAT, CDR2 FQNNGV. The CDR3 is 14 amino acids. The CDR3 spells CASSLERLGETQYF. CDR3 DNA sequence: TGTGCCAGCAGCTTAGAGCGGCTTGGAGAGACCCAGTACTTC. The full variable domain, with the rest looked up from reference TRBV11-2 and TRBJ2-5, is EAGVAQSPRYKIIEKRQSVAFWCNPISGHATLYWYQQILGQGPKLLIQFQNNGVVDDSQLPKDRFSAERLKGVDSTLKIQPAKLEDSAVYLCASSLERLGETQYFGPGTRLLVL.

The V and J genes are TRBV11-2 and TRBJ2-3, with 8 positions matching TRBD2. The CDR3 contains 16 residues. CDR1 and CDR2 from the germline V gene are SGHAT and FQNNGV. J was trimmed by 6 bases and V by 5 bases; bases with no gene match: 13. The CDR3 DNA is TGTGCCAGCAGCCGAGGGGCACTAGCGGTGCCCGATACGCAGTATTTT. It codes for CASSRGALAVPDTQYF. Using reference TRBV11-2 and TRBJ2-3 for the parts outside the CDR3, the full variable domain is EAGVAQSPRYKIIEKRQSVAFWCNPISGHATLYWYQQILGQGPKLLIQFQNNGVVDDSQLPKDRFSAERLKGVDSTLKIQPAKLEDSAVYLCASSRGALAVPDTQYFGPGTRLTVL.

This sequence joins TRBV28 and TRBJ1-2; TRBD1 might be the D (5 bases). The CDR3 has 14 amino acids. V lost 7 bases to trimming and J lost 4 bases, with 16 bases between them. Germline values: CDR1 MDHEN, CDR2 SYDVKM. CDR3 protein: CASTSTRALYGYTF. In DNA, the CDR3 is TGTGCCAGCACCTCTACCAGGGCCCTCTATGGCTACACCTTC.

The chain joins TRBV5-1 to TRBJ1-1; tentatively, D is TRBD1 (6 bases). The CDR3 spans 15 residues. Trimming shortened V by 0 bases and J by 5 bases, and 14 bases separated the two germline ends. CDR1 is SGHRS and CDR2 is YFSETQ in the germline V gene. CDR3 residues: CASSLELGRGTEAFF. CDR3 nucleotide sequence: TGCGCCAGCAGCTTGGAGCTCGGTAGGGGGACTGAAGCTTTCTTT.

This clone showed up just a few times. The DNA for the CDR3 is TGTGCCAGCAGTGAAGGTACAGGGGGAAGCCGTAGCAATCAGCCCCAGCATTTT. Residues: CASSEGTGGSRSNQPQHF. The chain carries TRBV2 and TRBJ1-5, with 8 bases that match TRBD1. The V segment lost 1 base and the J segment 0 bases; nucleotides outside the gene matches: 8. Germline V CDR1 and CDR2: SNHLY, FYNNEI. The CDR3 extends over 18 amino acids. The whole variable domain, filled in from reference TRBV2 and TRBJ1-5, reads EPEVTQTPSHQVTQMGQEVILRCVPISNHLYFYWYRQILGQKVEFLVSFYNNEISEKSEIFDDQFSVERPDGSNFTLKIRSTKLEDSAMYFCASSEGTGGSRSNQPQHFGDGTRLSIL.

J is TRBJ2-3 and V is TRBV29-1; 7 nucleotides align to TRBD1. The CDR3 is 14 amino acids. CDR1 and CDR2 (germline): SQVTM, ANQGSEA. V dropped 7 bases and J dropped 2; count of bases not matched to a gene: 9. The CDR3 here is CSGRTGSSTDTQYF. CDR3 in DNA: TGCAGCGGGAGGACAGGCAGCTCCACAGATACGCAGTATTTT.

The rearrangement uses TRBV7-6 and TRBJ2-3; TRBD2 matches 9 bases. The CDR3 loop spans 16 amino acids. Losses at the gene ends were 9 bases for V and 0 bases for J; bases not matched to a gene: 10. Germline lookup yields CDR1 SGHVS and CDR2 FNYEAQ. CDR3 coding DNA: TGTGCCAGTTCCCCTAGCGGGACAAGTAGCACAGATACGCAGTATTTT. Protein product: CASSPSGTSSTDTQYF.

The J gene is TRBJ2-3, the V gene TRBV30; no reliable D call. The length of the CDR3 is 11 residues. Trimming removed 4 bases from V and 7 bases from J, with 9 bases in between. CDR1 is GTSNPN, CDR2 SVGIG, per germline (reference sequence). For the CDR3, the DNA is TGTGCCTGGACAGATCAATATACGCAGTATTTT. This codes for CAWTDQYTQYF. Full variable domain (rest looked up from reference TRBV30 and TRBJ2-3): SQTIHQWPATLVQPVGSPLSLECTVEGTSNPNLYWYRQAAGRGLQLLFYSVGIGQISSEVPQNLSASRPQDRQFILSSKKLLLSDSGFYLCAWTDQYTQYFGPGTRLTVL.

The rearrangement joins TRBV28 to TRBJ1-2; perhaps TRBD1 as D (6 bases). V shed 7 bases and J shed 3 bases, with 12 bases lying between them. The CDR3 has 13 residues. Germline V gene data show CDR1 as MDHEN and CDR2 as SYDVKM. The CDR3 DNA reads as TGTGCCAGCACGACAGGCAATTACTATGGCTACACCTTC. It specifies CASTTGNYYGYTF.

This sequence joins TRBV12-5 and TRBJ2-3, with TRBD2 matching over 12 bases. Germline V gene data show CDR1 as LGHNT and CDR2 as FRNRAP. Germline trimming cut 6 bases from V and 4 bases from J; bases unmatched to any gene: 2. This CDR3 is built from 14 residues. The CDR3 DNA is TGTGCTAGTGGGTCTAGCGGGAGGGCAGATACGCAGTATTTT. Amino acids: CASGSSGRADTQYF.

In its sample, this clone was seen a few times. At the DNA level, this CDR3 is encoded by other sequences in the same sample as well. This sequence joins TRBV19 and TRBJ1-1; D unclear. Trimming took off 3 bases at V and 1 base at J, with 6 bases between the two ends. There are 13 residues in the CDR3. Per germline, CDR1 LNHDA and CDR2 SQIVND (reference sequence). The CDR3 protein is CASSISGNTEAFF. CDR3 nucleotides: TGTGCCAGTAGTATTTCAGGGAACACTGAAGCTTTCTTT.

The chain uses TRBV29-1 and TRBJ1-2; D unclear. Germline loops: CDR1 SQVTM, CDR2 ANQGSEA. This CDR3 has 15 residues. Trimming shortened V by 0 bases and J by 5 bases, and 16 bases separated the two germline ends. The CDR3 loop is CSVEDPEGRRYGYTF. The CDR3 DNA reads TGCAGCGTTGAAGATCCAGAGGGAAGAAGGTATGGCTACACCTTC.

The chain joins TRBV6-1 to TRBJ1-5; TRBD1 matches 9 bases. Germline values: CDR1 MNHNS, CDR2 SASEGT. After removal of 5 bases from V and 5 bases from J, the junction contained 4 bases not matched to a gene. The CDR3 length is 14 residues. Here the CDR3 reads CASSSTGGYQPQHF. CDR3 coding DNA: TGTGCCAGCAGTTCCACAGGGGGCTATCAGCCCCAGCATTTT.

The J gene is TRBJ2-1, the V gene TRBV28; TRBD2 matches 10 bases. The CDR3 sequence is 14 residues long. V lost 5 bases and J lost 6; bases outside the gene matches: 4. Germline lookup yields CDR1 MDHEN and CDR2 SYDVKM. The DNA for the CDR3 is TGTGCCAGCAGTACTAGCGGGGCGGTCAATGAGCAGTTCTTC. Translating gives CASSTSGAVNEQFF. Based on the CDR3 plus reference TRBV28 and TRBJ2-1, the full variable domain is DVKVTQSSRYLVKRTGEKVFLECVQDMDHENMFWYRQDPGLGLRLIYFSYDVKMKEKGDIPEGYSVSREKKERFSLILESASTNQTSMYLCASSTSGAVNEQFFGPGTRLTVL.

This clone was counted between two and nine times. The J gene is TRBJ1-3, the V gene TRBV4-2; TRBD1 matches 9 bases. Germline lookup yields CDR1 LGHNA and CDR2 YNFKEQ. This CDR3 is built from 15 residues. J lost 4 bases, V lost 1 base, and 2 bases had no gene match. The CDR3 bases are TGTGCCAGCAGCCAAGTAGGACAGGGGGGAAACACCATATATTTT. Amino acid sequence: CASSQVGQGGNTIYF.

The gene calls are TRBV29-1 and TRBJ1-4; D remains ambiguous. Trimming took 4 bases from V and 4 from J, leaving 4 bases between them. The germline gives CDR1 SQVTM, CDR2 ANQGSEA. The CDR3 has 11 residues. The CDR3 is CSVAVNEKLFF. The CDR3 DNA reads TGCAGCGTTGCTGTTAATGAAAAACTGTTTTTT.

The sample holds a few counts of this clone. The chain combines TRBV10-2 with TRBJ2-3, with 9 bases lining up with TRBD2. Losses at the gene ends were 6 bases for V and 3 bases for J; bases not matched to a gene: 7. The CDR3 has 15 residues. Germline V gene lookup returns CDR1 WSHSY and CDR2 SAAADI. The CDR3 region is CASRADSGGTDTQYF. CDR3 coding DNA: TGCGCCAGCAGGGCCGATAGCGGGGGTACAGATACGCAGTATTTT.

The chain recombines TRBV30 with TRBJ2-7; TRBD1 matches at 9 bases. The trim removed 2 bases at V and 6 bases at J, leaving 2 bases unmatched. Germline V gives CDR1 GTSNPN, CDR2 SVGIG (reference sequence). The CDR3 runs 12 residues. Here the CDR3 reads CAWSTGGTEQYF. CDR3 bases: TGTGCCTGGAGTACAGGGGGCACCGAGCAGTACTTC.

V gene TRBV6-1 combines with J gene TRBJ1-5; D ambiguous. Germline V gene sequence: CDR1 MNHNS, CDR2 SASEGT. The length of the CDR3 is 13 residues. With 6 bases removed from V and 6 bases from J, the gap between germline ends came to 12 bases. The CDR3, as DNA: TGTGCCAGCAGCCCCGCCACGGGTCAGCCCCAGCATTTT. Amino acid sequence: CASSPATGQPQHF.

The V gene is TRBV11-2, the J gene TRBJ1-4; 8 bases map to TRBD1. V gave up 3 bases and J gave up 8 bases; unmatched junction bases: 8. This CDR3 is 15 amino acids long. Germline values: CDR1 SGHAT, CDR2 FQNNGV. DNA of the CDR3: TGTGCCAGCAGCTTGCAACAGGGGGAAGTCGAAAAACTGTTTTTT. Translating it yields CASSLQQGEVEKLFF.